These 9 T cell receptor beta chains were all obtained from the same sample, sequenced in a study of OX40 agonist ivuxolimab in advanced cancers. The method was immunoSEQ multiplex PCR; TCRdb's version includes in-frame clones alone and lacks a portion of them. The table lists 75,000 to 80,000 clones, around 94% of them singletons. The source material was CD4+ or CD8+ T cells sorted from blood, sampled in a trial of the OX40 agonist ivuxolimab. The source is an adult with an advanced solid tumor such as melanoma, head and neck, liver or kidney cancer.

The chain employs TRBV19 and TRBJ1-1; no definite D call. Trimming shortened V by 5 bases and J by 4 bases, and 17 bases separated the two germline ends. The V gene's germline CDR1 is LNHDA and CDR2 SQIVND (reference sequence). The CDR3 is 15 residues long. Written as DNA, the CDR3 is TGTGCCAGTAGTGAGATACAACCACTAGTCACTGAAGCTTTCTTT. This gives the protein CASSEIQPLVTEAFF.

This rearrangement joins TRBV10-2 to TRBJ2-3; 8 nucleotides match TRBD2. V shed 4 bases and J 1 base; nucleotides not matched to a gene: 7. CDR3 length: 16 amino acids. Germline CDR1 and CDR2: WSHSY and SAAADI. The CDR3 region is CASSAGGPVGTDTQYF. The CDR3 DNA is TGCGCCAGCAGTGCGGGGGGGCCCGTCGGCACAGATACGCAGTATTTT.

The rearrangement uses TRBV4-1 and TRBJ1-1; D unclear. Germline CDR1 is MGHRA and CDR2 is YSYEKL. V was pared by 4 bases and J by 5 bases, with 11 bases between. The CDR3 runs 13 residues. Written as DNA, the CDR3 is TGCGCCAGCAGCCCCCGGGGTGAAACTGAAGCTTTCTTT. Translated: CASSPRGETEAFF.

This chain links TRBV6-5 with TRBJ1-1; maybe TRBD1 (5 bases). Per the germline V gene, CDR1 is MNHEY and CDR2 is SVGAGI. Trimming stripped 4 bases from V and 9 bases from J, with 15 bases between. This CDR3 has 13 residues. CDR3 residues: CASSSTQGAQAFF. The DNA for the CDR3 is TGTGCCAGCAGTTCCACCCAAGGGGCACAAGCTTTCTTT.

J is TRBJ1-2 and V is TRBV15; 10 bases are shared with TRBD1. CDR1 is LNHNV, CDR2 YYDKDF, per germline (reference sequence). The CDR3 sequence is 16 residues long. Trimming at V came to 0 bases and at J to 4 bases, leaving 5 bases not matched to a gene. DNA of the CDR3: TGTGCCACCAGCAGAGATGCGGGACAGGGGATCTATGGCTACACCTTC. Translated, it gives CATSRDAGQGIYGYTF.

The chain uses TRBV7-9 and TRBJ1-1, with 8 bases lining up with TRBD1. Germline loops: CDR1 SEHNR, CDR2 FQNEAQ (reference sequence). The CDR3 length is 14 residues. The V gene end was trimmed by 7 bases and the J gene end by 3 bases; junction bases not matched to a gene: 7. DNA for the CDR3: TGTGCCAGCATCTGGACAGGGCGGGACACTGAAGCTTTCTTT. This translates into CASIWTGRDTEAFF.

V usage is TRBV28 and J usage is TRBJ1-1; D might be TRBD1 (5 bases). The germline V gene encodes CDR1 MDHEN and CDR2 SYDVKM. This CDR3 comprises 14 residues. The V gene lost 2 bases and the J gene lost 4 bases, with 11 bases spanning the gap. CDR3: CASSLGALVTEAFF. CDR3 DNA: TGTGCCAGCAGTTTAGGGGCCCTGGTCACTGAAGCTTTCTTT.

The chain is built from TRBV11-2 and TRBJ2-2; D gene uncertain. In germline, CDR1 is SGHAT, CDR2 FQNNGV. The CDR3 runs to 13 residues. Trimming removed 1 base at V and 0 bases at J, with 0 bases between. CDR3 coding DNA: TGTGCCAGCAGCTTAGCGAACACCGGGGAGCTGTTTTTT. Translated, it gives CASSLANTGELFF.

The genes are TRBV7-2 and TRBJ2-3, with D unclear. V lost 2 bases and J lost 6, with 18 bases in between. The length of the CDR3 is 16 residues. The germline V gene has CDR1 SGHTA and CDR2 FQGNSA. CDR3 nucleotide sequence: TGTGCCAGCAGCTTAAGAGCGCAAAATGTTTTGGATACGCAGTATTTT. Amino acids: CASSLRAQNVLDTQYF. Based on the CDR3 plus reference TRBV7-2 and TRBJ2-3, the full variable domain is GAGVSQSPSNKVTEKGKDVELRCDPISGHTALYWYRQSLGQGLEFLIYFQGNSAPDKSGLPSDRFSAERTGGSVSTLTIQRTQQEDSAVYLCASSLRAQNVLDTQYFGPGTRLTVL.